These 31 T cell receptor beta chains were sequenced from one sample in a study of CD8 T cells in Susac syndrome (dated by TCRdb to between 2017 and 2020). The library was made by the immunoSEQ multiplex PCR assay. RNA was extracted using the RNeasy kit, and about 0.45 to 1 ug of the RNA was reverse transcribed with random hexamers. Using fastp at Q25 and MiXCR, TCRdb reprocessed the public reads and kept productive beta chains. Each entry merges the rows of one CDR3 protein and shows their most common DNA and genes. Within this sample are some 160,000 distinct CDR3 sequences, with approximately 96% of them counted one time only. Approximately 0.08% of the sample is in the top ten clones. Input material: CD4+ T cells from PBMCs. All receptors come from a human donor with Susac syndrome.

The chain combines TRBV5-1 with TRBJ2-7; perhaps TRBD1 as D (6 bases). This CDR3 is built from 12 residues. In germline, CDR1 is SGHRS, CDR2 YFSETQ. The V gene lost 3 bases and the J gene lost 4 bases, with 8 bases spanning the gap. The CDR3 DNA follows: TGCGCCAGCAGCTCCGGACAGTACGAGCAGTACTTC. Protein: CASSSGQYEQYF. The whole variable domain, filled in from reference TRBV5-1 and TRBJ2-7, reads KAGVTQTPRYLIKTRGQQVTLSCSPISGHRSVSWYQQTPGQGLQFLFEYFSETQRNKGNFPGRFSGRQFSNSRSEMNVSTLELGDSALYLCASSSGQYEQYFGPGTRLTVT.

The V and J genes are TRBV6-1 and TRBJ2-3, with 11 nucleotides matching TRBD2. After removal of 4 bases from V and 5 bases from J, the junction contained 5 bases not matched to a gene. The CDR3 contains 15 residues. Per the germline V gene, CDR1 is MNHNS and CDR2 is SASEGT. The CDR3 DNA sequence: TGTGCCAGCAGTGTAGCGGGAGGGCTTAGAGATACGCAGTATTTT. It translates to CASSVAGGLRDTQYF.

The chain combines TRBV18 with TRBJ1-2; D gene unclear. Trimming removed 6 bases from V and 0 bases from J, with 14 bases in between. This CDR3 contains 15 residues. The V gene's germline CDR1 is KGHSH and CDR2 LQKENI. CDR3 sequence (DNA): TGTGCCAGCTCCCGGGAAGGTCGTCCTAACTATGGCTACACCTTC. Its protein product is CASSREGRPNYGYTF.

The rearrangement links TRBV18 to TRBJ1-3, with 8 bases matching TRBD1. Germline V gives CDR1 KGHSH, CDR2 LQKENI. The CDR3 spans 15 residues. J lost 3 bases, V lost 3 bases, and 4 bases had no gene match. Written as DNA, the CDR3 is TGTGCCAGCTCACCCCAGGGGGCGCGTGGAAACACCATATATTTT. Amino acids: CASSPQGARGNTIYF.

The CDR3 region has the DNA TGCAGTGCTAGAGGCGGGAGAACCGGAGGCTACACCTTC. This gives the protein CSARGGRTGGYTF. The chain uses TRBV20-1 and TRBJ1-2; no clear D gene. Germline V gene data show CDR1 as DFQATT and CDR2 as SNEGSKA (reference sequence). CDR3 length: 13 amino acids. V was pared by 1 base and J by 8 bases, with 14 bases between.

V and J are TRBV15 and TRBJ2-5; D not resolved. The CDR3 runs 11 residues. Germline V gives CDR1 LNHNV, CDR2 YYDKDF (reference sequence). V lost 3 bases to trimming and J lost 4 bases, with 3 bases between them. The CDR3 nucleotides read TGTGCCACCAGCAGTCTAGAGACCCAGTACTTC. Residues: CATSSLETQYF.

DNA for the CDR3: TGTGCCAGCAGCGCCCTCTCCGGGACAGCGAACTCTGGGGCCAACGTCCTGACTTTC. Protein: CASSALSGTANSGANVLTF. V gene TRBV9 combines with J gene TRBJ2-6; 7 bases are shared with TRBD1. CDR1 and CDR2 (germline): SGDLS, YYNGEE. This CDR3 spans 19 amino acids. The V gene end was trimmed by 3 bases and the J gene end by 0 bases; junction bases not matched to a gene: 12.

The table lists this clonotype with a count of one. The chain employs TRBV28 and TRBJ1-5; TRBD1 is a possible D gene (6 bases). This CDR3 has 16 residues. V was shortened by 4 bases and J by 7 bases, with 20 bases between the two germline ends. Per the germline V gene, CDR1 is MDHEN and CDR2 is SYDVKM. CDR3 region: CASSSGGGGTGQPQHF. Here the CDR3 DNA reads TGTGCCAGCAGTTCCGGAGGGGGTGGAACGGGACAGCCCCAGCATTTT.

The chain carries TRBV29-1 and TRBJ2-1; D ambiguous. Germline-derived CDR1 and CDR2 are SQVTM and ANQGSEA. This CDR3 region has 12 residues. V lost 3 bases and J 10 bases, leaving 13 bases between the germline ends. The CDR3 DNA is TGCAGCGTTGAGGACCCACCGGTAGAGCAGTTCTTC. Translated: CSVEDPPVEQFF.

The CDR3 DNA is TGTGCCAGCAGTTTCGGACCCCGGCGGGGTGAGCAGTTCTTC. It translates to CASSFGPRRGEQFF. The chain joins TRBV12-3 or TRBV12-4 to TRBJ2-1, with a tentative D call TRBD2 (6 bases). The CDR3 spans 14 residues. The V and J ends lost 3 bases and 9 bases respectively, with 15 bases between them.

DNA for the CDR3: TGTGCCAGCAGCAGGGGGGGTGACCCTAGGGAGCAGTTCTTC. This translates into CASSRGGDPREQFF. The chain is built from TRBV12-3 or TRBV12-4 and TRBJ2-1, with D perhaps matching TRBD1 or TRBD2 (7 bases each). The CDR3 runs to 14 residues. V was cut by 6 bases and J by 10 bases, with 19 bases left in between.

The CDR3 here is CASSLLGALGAFF. In DNA, the CDR3 is TGTGCCAGCAGTTTATTAGGGGCCTTGGGAGCTTTCTTT. The chain links TRBV28 to TRBJ1-1, with a possible D match to TRBD1 (5 bases). Germline loops: CDR1 MDHEN, CDR2 SYDVKM. The V and J ends lost 1 base and 10 bases respectively, with 13 bases between them. The CDR3 has 13 amino acids.

This clonotype appeared a few times. This rearrangement joins TRBV6-2 or TRBV6-3 to TRBJ1-5; 8 nucleotides agree with TRBD1. In germline, CDR1 is MNHEY, CDR2 SVGEGT. With 4 bases clipped from V and 4 bases from J, the junction kept 0 bases outside the gene matches. CDR3 length: 13 residues. The DNA of the CDR3 is TGTGCCAGCAGTTGGACAGGGAATCAGCCCCAGCATTTT. It encodes CASSWTGNQPQHF.

The chain uses TRBV7-2 and TRBJ2-2; no clear D. V was trimmed by 0 bases and J by 5 bases, leaving 7 bases between them. The CDR3 is 14 amino acids. In germline, CDR1 is SGHTA, CDR2 FQGNSA. CDR3: CASSLAVRTGELFF. For the CDR3, the DNA is TGTGCCAGCAGCTTAGCCGTCCGAACCGGGGAGCTGTTTTTT. Full variable domain (remainder filled in from reference TRBV7-2 and TRBJ2-2): GAGVSQSPSNKVTEKGKDVELRCDPISGHTALYWYRQSLGQGLEFLIYFQGNSAPDKSGLPSDRFSAERTGGSVSTLTIQRTQQEDSAVYLCASSLAVRTGELFFGEGSRLTVL.

The rearrangement joins TRBV3-1 to TRBJ1-5; TRBD1 might be the D (6 bases). The V gene's germline CDR1 is LGHDT and CDR2 YNNKEL (reference sequence). There are 14 residues in the CDR3. Trimming removed 1 base at V and 7 bases at J, with 11 bases between. CDR3 loop: CASSQAGDRQPQHF. The CDR3 nucleotides are TGTGCCAGCAGCCAAGCAGGGGATAGACAGCCCCAGCATTTT.

This chain uses TRBV28 with TRBJ2-1; no firm D call. Germline assignment: CDR1 MDHEN and CDR2 SYDVKM. The V end was cut by 7 bases, the J end by 0 bases, with 10 bases between. The CDR3 extends over 14 amino acids. CDR3 residues: CASKALSSYNEQFF. CDR3 nucleotides: TGTGCCAGCAAGGCACTGAGCTCCTACAATGAGCAGTTCTTC.

The chain is built from TRBV12-3 or TRBV12-4 and TRBJ2-1; the D is unclear. Between the trimmed V and J ends, which lost 1 base and 8 bases, there was a span of 6 bases. The CDR3 covers 12 residues. CDR3 bases: TGTGCCAGCAGTTTAGAGTATCATGAGCAGTTCTTC. Amino acid sequence: CASSLEYHEQFF.

This clonotype was detected only once. This chain uses TRBV5-1 with TRBJ2-3; 7 nucleotides align to TRBD1. This CDR3 comprises 14 residues. Germline trimming cut 3 bases from V and 4 bases from J; bases unmatched to any gene: 5. Germline V gives CDR1 SGHRS, CDR2 YFSETQ. The CDR3, as DNA: TGCGCCAGCAGCTCGACAGGGTTTGCAGATACGCAGTATTTT. This codes for CASSSTGFADTQYF.

This chain links TRBV11-2 with TRBJ2-5, with 8 nucleotides matching TRBD2. The CDR3 covers 15 residues. Germline CDR1 and CDR2: SGHAT and FQNNGV. V gave up 5 bases and J gave up 5 bases; unmatched junction bases: 10. CDR3 nucleotides: TGTGCCAGCAGCGATCGGGGGGGCCTCCGGGAGACCCAGTACTTC. Amino acids: CASSDRGGLRETQYF.

This chain uses TRBV29-1 with TRBJ2-5; possibly TRBD1 for D (6 bases). Deletions cut 7 bases from V and 1 base from J, with 13 bases between. Germline CDR1 is SQVTM and CDR2 is ANQGSEA. The CDR3 is 13 residues long. In nucleotides, the CDR3 is TGCAGCGGTGGACAGCGGCGCCAAGAGACCCAGTACTTC. This translates into CSGGQRRQETQYF.

This chain uses TRBV18 with TRBJ2-7; TRBD1 agrees at 7 bases. Germline lookup yields CDR1 KGHSH and CDR2 LQKENI. This CDR3 region has 15 residues. V lost 0 bases and J lost 2; bases outside the gene matches: 4. CDR3 sequence (DNA): TGTGCCAGCTCACCACCCGTGACAGGGCCCTACGAGCAGTACTTC. Encoded protein: CASSPPVTGPYEQYF.

The genes are TRBV3-1 and TRBJ2-2; 7 bases match TRBD1. CDR1 and CDR2 (germline): LGHDT, YNNKEL (reference sequence). The V and J ends lost 4 bases and 4 bases, in that order; junction bases with no gene match: 6. The CDR3 length is 15 residues. CDR3 sequence reads: CASSPQGVLTGELFF. DNA of the CDR3: TGTGCCAGCAGCCCCCAGGGGGTGCTCACCGGGGAGCTGTTTTTT.

The chain employs TRBV7-2 and TRBJ2-5, with D possibly being TRBD2 (7 bases). Germline assignment: CDR1 SGHTA and CDR2 FQGNSA. V dropped 6 bases and J dropped 5 bases, with 16 bases sitting between them. The CDR3 loop spans 14 amino acids. The CDR3 loop is CASSRGGRSETQYF. CDR3 DNA sequence: TGTGCCAGCAGTAGGGGGGGTCGGAGCGAGACCCAGTACTTC.

CDR3 DNA sequence: TGTGCCAGCAGCCATCGAGACAGCCAATCCTACAATGAGCAGTTCTTC. Protein product: CASSHRDSQSYNEQFF. V is TRBV4-2 and J is TRBJ2-1; D is perhaps TRBD1 (5 bases). Trimming stripped 3 bases from V and 1 base from J, with 13 bases between. Germline lookup yields CDR1 LGHNA and CDR2 YNFKEQ. The CDR3 sequence is 16 residues long.

This clonotype has a single count. This chain joins TRBV20-1 and TRBJ1-5; a weak D match, TRBD1 (6 bases). Trimming cost V 1 base and J 2 bases, with 21 bases left between them. Germline loops: CDR1 DFQATT, CDR2 SNEGSKA (reference sequence). The CDR3 runs to 18 residues. This CDR3 is CSARGGPTGIGGNQPQHF. In DNA form, the CDR3 reads TGCAGTGCTAGAGGGGGCCCCACAGGGATAGGTGGCAATCAGCCCCAGCATTTT.

This chain uses TRBV28 with TRBJ2-7; maybe TRBD2 (5 bases). The CDR3 has 13 amino acids. In germline, CDR1 is MDHEN, CDR2 SYDVKM. The V end lost 7 bases, the J end lost 3 bases, and 13 bases lay between the germline ends. The DNA of the CDR3 is TGTGCCAGCACCACTCGGAGGCTCTACGAGCAGTACTTC. This encodes CASTTRRLYEQYF.

The rearrangement joins TRBV5-1 to TRBJ2-7; D gene ambiguous. V lost 4 bases and J 0 bases, leaving 11 bases between the germline ends. The CDR3 totals 14 residues. Per germline, CDR1 SGHRS and CDR2 YFSETQ. In DNA, the CDR3 is TGCGCCAGCAGCCTCGGGTTGGGCTCCTACGAGCAGTACTTC. Protein product: CASSLGLGSYEQYF.

V and J are TRBV2 and TRBJ1-5; D is uncertain. V was trimmed by 4 bases and J by 0 bases, leaving 7 bases between them. From germline, CDR1 is SNHLY and CDR2 FYNNEI. The CDR3 is 14 residues long. The CDR3 reads CASSGAGSNQPQHF. DNA of the CDR3: TGTGCCAGCAGTGGGGCAGGTAGCAATCAGCCCCAGCATTTT.

The chain links TRBV7-2 to TRBJ2-3; tentatively, D is TRBD2 (5 bases). CDR1 and CDR2 from the germline V gene are SGHTA and FQGNSA. Trimming removed 3 bases from V and 2 bases from J, with 12 bases in between. This CDR3 contains 15 residues. The CDR3 loop reads CASSLVSSFTDTQYF. In nucleotides, the CDR3 is TGTGCCAGCAGCTTGGTTTCTAGCTTCACAGATACGCAGTATTTT.

This chain joins TRBV3-1 and TRBJ1-3; D possibly corresponds to TRBD1 (5 bases). V lost 1 base and J 7 bases, leaving 8 bases between the germline ends. The CDR3 is 13 amino acids. Germline loops: CDR1 LGHDT, CDR2 YNNKEL (reference sequence). The CDR3 loop reads CASSQGRVNTIYF. Written as DNA, the CDR3 is TGTGCCAGCAGCCAAGGCAGGGTTAACACCATATATTTT. The variable domain in full, completed from reference TRBV3-1 and TRBJ1-3, reads DTAVSQTPKYLVTQMGNDKSIKCEQNLGHDTMYWYKQDSKKFLKIMFSYNNKELIINETVPNRFSPKSPDKAHLNLHINSLELGDSAVYFCASSQGRVNTIYFGEGSWLTVV.

V is TRBV6-6 and J is TRBJ1-1, with D maybe TRBD1 (6 bases). The CDR3 has 16 residues. V shed 0 bases and J shed 4 bases, with 15 bases lying between them. CDR1 is MNHNY, CDR2 SVGAGI, per germline (reference sequence). The CDR3 is CASSYSTWTEGTEAFF. For the CDR3, the DNA is TGTGCCAGCAGTTACTCGACTTGGACAGAGGGCACTGAAGCTTTCTTT.